These 20 T cell receptor beta chains were sequenced from one sample in a study of blood T cells in healthy people across ages. The second PCR ran 7 to 11 cycles with a sample-barcoded 5' primer and J-beta primers. Each CDR3 protein is one row after TCRdb ran MiXCR on the 5' RACE reads. The table includes approximately 790,000 distinct CDR3 sequences, under 80% detected once. Sequenced material: blood. These TCRs come from a young man in good health.

V gene TRBV9 combines with J gene TRBJ2-7; weak D call: TRBD2 (7 bases). Gene TRBJ2-5 matches the end of the DNA better, so the J call may be wrong. In germline, CDR1 is SGDLS, CDR2 YYNGEE. The CDR3 contains 16 residues. CDR3 sequence reads: CASSAVLTGGGETQYF. In nucleotides, the CDR3 is TGTGCCAGCAGCGCGGTCCTAACGGGGGGCGGAGAGACCCAGTACTTC.

Notes on this clonotype: Compared with germline, one end of the junction differs, possibly owing to a read error. V is TRBV7-2 and J is TRBJ2-3; 7 bases are a match to TRBD1. CDR1 is SGHTA and CDR2 is FQGNSA in the germline V gene. The CDR3 extends over 16 amino acids. In DNA form, the CDR3 reads TGTGCCAGCAGCAAGCGGCAGGGGGTGGGCACAGATGCGCAGTATTTT. This encodes CASSKRQGVGTDAQYF.

V usage is TRBV25-1 and J usage is TRBJ2-6; D unresolved. Per the germline V gene, CDR1 is MGHDK and CDR2 is SYGVNS. V dropped 4 bases and J dropped 0 bases, with 7 bases sitting between them. The CDR3 is made up of 15 amino acids. CDR3 DNA: TGTGCCAGCAGTGTACGGAGCTCTGGGGCCAACGTCCTGACTTTC. Encoded protein: CASSVRSSGANVLTF.

This clonotype was found many times. V is TRBV20-1 and J is TRBJ1-6; perhaps TRBD1 as D (5 bases). CDR1 DFQATT and CDR2 SNEGSKA come from the germline V gene (reference sequence). The CDR3 length is 18 residues. V lost 1 base, J lost 0 bases, and 16 bases lay in between. In nucleotides, the CDR3 is TGCAGTGCTAGAGTTTTAGGGACCCGGAGCTCCTATAATTCACCCCTCCACTTT. Translated: CSARVLGTRSSYNSPLHF.

The chain combines TRBV4-2 with TRBJ1-5, with TRBD1 matching 9 bases. The V gene end was trimmed by 0 bases and the J gene end by 7 bases; junction bases not matched to a gene: 10. The CDR3 consists of 17 residues. Germline-derived CDR1 and CDR2 are LGHNA and YNFKEQ. The CDR3 loop reads CASSQDPPGQGGQPQHF. The CDR3 coding sequence is TGTGCCAGCAGCCAAGATCCTCCGGGACAGGGAGGGCAGCCCCAGCATTTT.

The chain has TRBV7-2 and TRBJ2-1; D is uncertain. The J call may be wrong; the DNA end is better matched by TRBJ2-7. The germline V gene has CDR1 SGHTA and CDR2 FQGNSA. The CDR3 is 15 residues long. CDR3 loop: CASSRPHLGYNEQYF. The CDR3 nucleotides read TGTGCCAGCAGCCGACCACATTTAGGGTACAATGAGCAGTACTTC.

V and J are TRBV7-8 and TRBJ1-3, with D possibly TRBD1 on 6 matching bases. With 0 bases removed from V and 0 bases from J, the gap between germline ends came to 9 bases. Germline V CDR1 and CDR2: SGHVS, FQNEAQ. CDR3 length equals 16 residues. The CDR3 DNA reads as TGTGCCAGCAGCTTAGCGGACAGCTACTCTGGAAACACCATATATTTT. Protein product: CASSLADSYSGNTIYF.

The CDR3 sequence is CASSEGTRNTGELFF. The CDR3 nucleotides are TGTGCCAGCAGTGAGGGGACACGAAACACCGGGGAGCTGTTTTTT. V and J are TRBV2 and TRBJ2-2; the D gene is possibly TRBD1 (6 bases). Germline V CDR1 and CDR2: SNHLY, FYNNEI. V lost 3 bases to trimming and J lost 2 bases, with 10 bases between them. The CDR3 contains 15 residues. The complete variable domain, with remaining parts taken from reference TRBV2 and TRBJ2-2, reads EPEVTQTPSHQVTQMGQEVILRCVPISNHLYFYWYRQILGQKVEFLVSFYNNEISEKSEIFDDQFSVERPDGSNFTLKIRSTKLEDSAMYFCASSEGTRNTGELFFGEGSRLTVL.

A few counts support this clonotype. The V call is TRBV7-2, the J call TRBJ2-1; the D call may be TRBD1 or TRBD2 (5 bases each). Germline V gives CDR1 SGHTA, CDR2 FQGNSA. The CDR3 is 11 amino acids. The V gene lost 5 bases and the J gene lost 10 bases, with 9 bases spanning the gap. The CDR3 region has the DNA TGTGCCAGCAGCCCTTGGGGGGAGCAGTTCTTC. This translates into CASSPWGEQFF.

In this sample, this clonotype turned up once. DNA for the CDR3: TGCAGTGCTAGAGATTCCCCGATTGGGGCCTACGAGCAGTACTTC. It yields the protein CSARDSPIGAYEQYF. The chain carries TRBV20-1 and TRBJ2-7; D gene ambiguous. Germline loops: CDR1 DFQATT, CDR2 SNEGSKA (reference sequence). Trimming took 0 bases from V and 2 from J, leaving 14 bases between them. The CDR3 extends over 15 amino acids.

This rearrangement joins TRBV24-1 to TRBJ2-1; D might be TRBD1 (5 bases). The germline CDR1 and CDR2 sequences are KGHDR and SFDVKD. Trimming removed 9 bases from V and 8 bases from J, with 10 bases in between. The CDR3 runs 11 residues. CDR3 protein: CATQRGHEQFF. DNA for the CDR3: TGTGCCACCCAAAGGGGCCATGAGCAGTTCTTC.

The chain links TRBV7-2 to TRBJ1-4; weak D call: TRBD1 (6 bases). The CDR3 extends over 15 amino acids. Per the germline V gene, CDR1 is SGHTA and CDR2 is FQGNSA. Trimming took 6 bases from V and 2 from J, leaving 13 bases between them. The CDR3, as DNA: TGTGCCAGCAGGTACGGGGGCGCGACTAATGAAAAACTGTTTTTT. Its translation is CASRYGGATNEKLFF.

The chain recombines TRBV29-1 with TRBJ2-7; 9 positions agree with TRBD1. The V segment lost 4 bases and the J segment 6 bases; nucleotides outside the gene matches: 7. Germline-derived CDR1 and CDR2 are SQVTM and ANQGSEA. The CDR3 has 13 residues. The CDR3 nucleotides are TGCAGCGTTGTCGGGACAGGGTTTCGCGAGCAGTACTTC. It encodes CSVVGTGFREQYF.

This clonotype was recorded a few times. V is TRBV29-1 and J is TRBJ2-3; 14 nucleotides match TRBD2. The V and J ends lost 4 bases and 2 bases, in that order; junction bases with no gene match: 2. Germline V gene sequence: CDR1 SQVTM, CDR2 ANQGSEA. The CDR3 runs to 15 residues. The CDR3 spells CSVGTSGGTTDTQYF. The CDR3 DNA sequence: TGCAGCGTTGGGACTAGCGGGGGGACCACAGATACGCAGTATTTT.

This sequence joins TRBV21-1 and TRBJ2-3; the D segment call TRBD1 is taken from the table without a DNA check. TRBV21-1 is tagged as a pseudogene. The CDR3 contains 15 residues. The CDR3 DNA follows: TGTGCCAGCAGCAAAGAGTCAGGGAGCACAGATACGCAGTATTTT. Its protein product is CASSKESGSTDTQYF.

The V call is TRBV7-2, the J call TRBJ2-7; 8 nucleotides agree with TRBD1. Germline V CDR1 and CDR2: SGHTA, FQGNSA. The CDR3 is made up of 15 amino acids. Trimming at V came to 5 bases and at J to 5 bases, leaving 11 bases not matched to a gene. CDR3 in amino acids: CASSPRTGLEHEQYF. The CDR3 coding sequence is TGTGCCAGCAGCCCAAGGACAGGGTTGGAGCACGAGCAGTACTTC.

This clonotype appeared once. The rearrangement uses TRBV28 and TRBJ2-7; TRBD2 might be the D (5 bases). The CDR3 spans 16 residues. Germline V lookup: CDR1 MDHEN, CDR2 SYDVKM. With 1 base removed from V and 3 bases from J, the gap between germline ends came to 16 bases. The CDR3 DNA reads TGTGCCAGCAGTTTATCTTATAGCGCAAACCTCTACGAGCAGTACTTC. This gives the protein CASSLSYSANLYEQYF.

This clonotype was detected a few times. The chain recombines TRBV6-5 with TRBJ2-7; 7 bases agree with TRBD2. The CDR3 totals 15 residues. J gave up 6 bases and V 0 bases, and 8 bases lay outside the gene matches. CDR1 is MNHEY, CDR2 SVGAGI, per germline. The CDR3 region is CASSYSPSGSGEQYF. Here the CDR3 DNA reads TGTGCCAGCAGTTACTCTCCTAGCGGCTCAGGCGAGCAGTACTTC.

V gene TRBV21-1 combines with J gene TRBJ1-1; the table gives TRBD1 as D, unverified against the DNA. TRBV21-1 is tagged as a pseudogene. The CDR3 loop spans 14 amino acids. The CDR3 is CASSRDREDTEAFF. CDR3 DNA sequence: TGTGCCAGCAGCAGGGACAGGGAAGACACTGAAGCTTTCTTT.

CDR3 sequence: CASSQDQVGVGTYEQYF. CDR3 in DNA: TGCGCCAGCAGCCAAGATCAGGTCGGAGTTGGAACCTACGAGCAGTACTTC. The chain combines TRBV4-3 with TRBJ2-7; unclear D gene. CDR1 is LGHNA, CDR2 YSLEER, per germline. Between the trimmed V and J ends, which lost 0 bases and 2 bases, there was a span of 17 bases. This CDR3 has 17 residues.